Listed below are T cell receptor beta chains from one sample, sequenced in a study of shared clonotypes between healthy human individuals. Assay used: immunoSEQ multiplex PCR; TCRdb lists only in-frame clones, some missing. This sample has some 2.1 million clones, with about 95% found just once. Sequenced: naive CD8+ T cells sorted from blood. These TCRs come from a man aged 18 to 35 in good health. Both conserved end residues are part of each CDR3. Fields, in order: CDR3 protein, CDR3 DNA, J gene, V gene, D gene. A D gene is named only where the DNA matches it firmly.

CDR3: CASSSLTGETQYF
DNA: TGTGCCAGCAGCTCTCTGACAGGAGAGACCCAGTACTTC
J: TRBJ2-5
V: TRBV7-3
D: .

CDR3: CASSYVAGDRNEQFF
DNA: TGTGCCAGCAGTTACGTAGCAGGGGATAGGAATGAGCAGTTCTTC
J: TRBJ2-1
V: TRBV6-5
D: .

CDR3: CASSLVFVDEGYNEQFF
DNA: TGTGCCAGCAGCTTAGTGTTCGTAGACGAGGGATACAATGAGCAGTTCTTC
J: TRBJ2-1
V: TRBV7-9
D: .

CDR3: CASSPAGVYNEQFF
DNA: TGCGCCAGCAGCCCAGCGGGGGTCTACAATGAGCAGTTCTTC
J: TRBJ2-1
V: TRBV5-1
D: TRBD2

CDR3: CASSASGAANSPLHF
DNA: TGTGCCAGCAGCGCCTCCGGGGCGGCTAATTCACCCCTCCACTTT
J: TRBJ1-6
V: TRBV28
D: .

CDR3: CASGDPGGREETQYF
DNA: TGCGCCAGCGGGGACCCGGGGGGCAGGGAAGAGACCCAGTACTTC
J: TRBJ2-5
V: TRBV5-1
D: .

CDR3: CAWSPGTVNTEAFF
DNA: TGTGCCTGGAGCCCAGGGACGGTGAACACTGAAGCTTTCTTT
J: TRBJ1-1
V: TRBV30
D: .

CDR3: CASSSHPGQGLSGYTF
DNA: TGTGCCAGCAGTTCTCACCCGGGACAGGGCCTGTCTGGCTACACCTTC
J: TRBJ1-2
V: TRBV27
D: TRBD1

CDR3: CASSLVLGGTEAFF
DNA: TGTGCCAGCAGCTTAGTTTTGGGGGGCACTGAAGCTTTCTTT
J: TRBJ1-1
V: TRBV7-9
D: .

CDR3: CASSQDFGLATEQFF
DNA: TGCGCCAGCAGCCAAGATTTCGGACTAGCAACTGAGCAGTTCTTC
J: TRBJ2-1
V: TRBV4-3
D: TRBD2

CDR3: CASSARTSGRPSYNEQFF
DNA: TGTGCCAGCAGCGCCAGGACTAGCGGGAGGCCGTCCTACAATGAGCAGTTCTTC
J: TRBJ2-1
V: TRBV13
D: TRBD2

CDR3: CASSGRGDTEAFF
DNA: TGTGCCAGCAGCGGACGGGGGGACACTGAAGCTTTCTTT
J: TRBJ1-1
V: TRBV7-3
D: .

CDR3: CASSYQTGEQYF
DNA: TGTGCCAGCAGCTACCAAACAGGCGAGCAGTACTTC
J: TRBJ2-7
V: TRBV5-6
D: .

CDR3: CATQENTEAFF
DNA: TGTGCCACCCAGGAGAACACTGAAGCTTTCTTT
J: TRBJ1-1
V: TRBV6-1
D: .

CDR3: CATSRDATSVSYNEQFF
DNA: TGTGCCACCAGCAGAGATGCGACGAGTGTCTCCTACAATGAGCAGTTCTTC
J: TRBJ2-1
V: TRBV15
D: .

CDR3: CASASGTASYEQYF
DNA: TGTGCCAGCGCCTCTGGGACAGCCTCCTACGAGCAGTACTTC
J: TRBJ2-7
V: TRBV7-9
D: TRBD1

CDR3: CASSEGLGYNSPLHF
DNA: TGTGCCAGCAGTGAAGGTTTGGGGTATAATTCACCCCTCCACTTT
J: TRBJ1-6
V: TRBV6-1
D: .

CDR3: CASSLEFGELFF
DNA: TGTGCCAGCAGCTTGGAGTTTGGGGAGCTGTTTTTT
J: TRBJ2-2
V: TRBV5-4
D: .

CDR3: CASSPSGGADTQYF
DNA: TGCGCCAGCAGTCCTAGCGGGGGGGCGGATACGCAGTATTTT
J: TRBJ2-3
V: TRBV10-2
D: TRBD2

CDR3: CATSRDSEGRDSGYTF
DNA: TGTGCCACCAGCAGAGATTCTGAGGGAAGGGATAGTGGCTACACCTTC
J: TRBJ1-2
V: TRBV15
D: .